This paragraph reports one T cell receptor (beta chain). What it recognizes is unknown. This sample stems from a study of shared clonotypes between healthy human individuals. Study-wide background: Two female and three male donors aged 18 to 49 were enrolled. CD8 memory received one plate per donor, CD8 naive two, CD4 memory three and CD4 naive three.

Selected positively for CCR7 and CD45RO-negative, naive CD8 cells excluded terminally differentiated effector memory CD45RA+ cells. Sequencing was at deep level. Libraries were prepared by immunoSEQ multiplex PCR; TCRdb keeps only in-frame clonotypes and omits some of them. The sample has just over 2,000,000 clones; less than 95% are singletons. Study-wide results and limits: Generation probability values for non-shared clonotypes were lower than those for clonotypes shared by all four donors.

The clonotype was recovered from a man aged 18 to 30 in good health. Sequencing input: naive CD8+ T cells sorted from blood.

CDR3 DNA: TGTGCCAGCAGCACGTCAACGAACACTGAAGCTTTCTTT. The encoded protein is CASSTSTNTEAFF. This rearrangement joins TRBV9 to TRBJ1-1; D unresolved. The germline V gene encodes CDR1 SGDLS and CDR2 YYNGEE. V was clipped by 4 bases and J by 1 base, with 8 bases between them. The CDR3 has 13 amino acids.